This T cell receptor (beta chain) derives from a study of control samples from healthy donors and cancer patients. Repertoires were generated with immunoSEQ multiplex PCR, while TCRdb's copy carries only in-frame clones and drops some. The repertoire holds some 82,000 clones, about 79% seen once, with roughly 11% in the top ten. Germline CDR1 is SGHRS and CDR2 is YFSETQ. V shed 3 bases and J 4 bases; nucleotides not matched to a gene: 6. This CDR3 contains 14 residues. The TCR originated in a man aged 55 to 69 with head and neck cancer. The sequencing input was PBMCs. The chain joins TRBV5-1 to TRBJ2-5; 7 nucleotides match TRBD2. The CDR3 region is CASSWDYRAETQYF. Here the CDR3 DNA reads TGCGCCAGCAGCTGGGACTATAGGGCAGAGACCCAGTACTTC.